This entry describes one TCR beta chain. This entry comes from a study of CD8+ T cells in alopecia areata. As for the study in general: Treatment of the treated patients consisted of oral tofacitinib, 5 to 10 mg twice daily.

Germline-derived CDR1 and CDR2 are SGHDT and YYEEEE. This CDR3 is built from 13 residues. With 2 bases removed from V and 6 bases from J, the gap between germline ends came to 12 bases. Noted treatment: oral pan-JAK inhibitor, 5-10 mg twice daily. In each case, RNA was isolated and then reverse transcribed into cDNA as the sequencing template. TCRdb's copy holds only in-frame clones and misses some; the assay was immunoSEQ multiplex PCR. The data show 90,000 to 150,000 clones, 58% seen once. This receptor was taken from a human donor with alopecia areata. Sequences were derived from CD8+ T cells sorted from blood, sampled at week 4, from a patient treated with tofacitinib. This chain links TRBV5-6 with TRBJ2-7; D is unclear. The CDR3 sequence is CASSFVNPTEQYF. DNA for the CDR3: TGTGCCAGCAGCTTTGTAAATCCTACCGAGCAGTACTTC.